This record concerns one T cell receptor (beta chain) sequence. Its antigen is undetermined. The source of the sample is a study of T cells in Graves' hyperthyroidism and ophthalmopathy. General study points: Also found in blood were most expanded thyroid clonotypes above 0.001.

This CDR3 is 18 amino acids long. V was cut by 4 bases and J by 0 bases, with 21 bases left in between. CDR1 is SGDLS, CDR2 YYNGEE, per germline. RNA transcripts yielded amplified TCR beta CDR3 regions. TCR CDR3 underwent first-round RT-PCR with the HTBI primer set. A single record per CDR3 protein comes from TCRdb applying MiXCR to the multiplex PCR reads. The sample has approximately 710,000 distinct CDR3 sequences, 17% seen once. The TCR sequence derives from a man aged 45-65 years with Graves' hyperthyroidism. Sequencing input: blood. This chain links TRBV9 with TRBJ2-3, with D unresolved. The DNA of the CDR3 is TGTGCCAGCAGCTCAGGATGGGAAGGGCCCCTTAGCACAGATACGCAGTATTTT. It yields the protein CASSSGWEGPLSTDTQYF.